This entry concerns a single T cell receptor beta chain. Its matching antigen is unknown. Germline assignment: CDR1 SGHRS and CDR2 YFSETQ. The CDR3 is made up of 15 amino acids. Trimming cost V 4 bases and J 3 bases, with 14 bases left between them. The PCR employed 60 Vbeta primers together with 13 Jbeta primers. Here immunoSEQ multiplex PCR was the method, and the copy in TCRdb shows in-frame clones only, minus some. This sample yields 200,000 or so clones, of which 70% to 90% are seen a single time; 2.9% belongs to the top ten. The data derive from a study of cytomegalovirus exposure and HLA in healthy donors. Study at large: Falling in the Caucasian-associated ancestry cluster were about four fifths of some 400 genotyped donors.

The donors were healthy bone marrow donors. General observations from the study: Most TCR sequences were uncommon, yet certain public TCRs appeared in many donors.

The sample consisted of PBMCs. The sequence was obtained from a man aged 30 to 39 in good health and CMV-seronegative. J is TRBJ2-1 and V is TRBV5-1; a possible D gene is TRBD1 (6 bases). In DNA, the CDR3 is TGCGCCAGCAGCCCACGACAGGAATACTACAATGAGCAGTTCTTC. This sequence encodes CASSPRQEYYNEQFF.